The present entry profiles one TCR beta chain with its context. A single count supports this clone. The target of this receptor is not known. Base quality data are lacking; no much larger clone is found one base away. This record comes from a study of shared T cell receptors in the human thymus (dated by TCRdb to the early 2020s). At the level of the whole study: The study examined how self-reactive, shared T-cell receptor alpha chains are generated in the human thymus.

CDR1 SQVTM and CDR2 ANQGSEA were looked up in the germline V gene. Between the V and J ends, shortened by 6 bases and 3 bases respectively, the junction contains 10 bases. Spanning cysteine to phenylalanine, the CDR3 consists of 12 amino acids. The read is trimmed to its CDR3 DNA, 36 bases read in frame from base 1. The receptor library was made with the immunoSEQ multiplex PCR assay. This is the immuneACCESS table as TCRdb keeps it, with only in-frame sequences that have V and J called. A part of the clones is gone; compared with another copy, unresolved V genes explain less than half, and the rest is unexplained. Across this sample there are approximately 580,000 clones, with more than 75% seen only once. About 0.013% of the sample rests with the top ten. The same data also went into a second study, on human thymus T cells. Per that second paper: The donors were immunologically healthy infants in Finland who had open corrective cardiac surgery for congenital heart defects. Thymus tissue was collected as surgical resects that were removed during corrective cardiac surgery. Biased V and J gene segment usage appeared to be present in both thymic and peripheral blood repertoires. The related research reported highly overlapping thymic TCR repertoires among unrelated individuals. The study used eight infant thymus samples plus four related peripheral blood samples to characterize TCR alpha and beta repertoires. Donor ages ranging from about 6 to 244 days were recorded, and more than five male and two female infants were included in the cohort. Thymocytes were released mechanically from tissue and stored at -70 °C as pellets of about 9-32 million cells. A QIAsymphony instrument was used to extract genomic DNA from frozen cell pellets. The immunoSEQ multiplex PCR assay was used to amplify the TCRB and TCRAD loci from a standardized quantity of quality-controlled genomic DNA. The amplicons spanned the V(D)J region and were long enough to cover the CDR3 and allow V and J genes to be identified. The commercial immunoSEQ service was used to sequence amplicons on an Illumina platform. Primer bias and sequencing errors were corrected as previously described, and TCRAD and TCRB were defined on the basis of the IMGT database. The repertoires were analysed using immunoSEQ Analyzer 3.0 and VDJTools for basic statistics, V/J segment usage, diversity estimates, rarefaction and pairwise overlap. Diversity was estimated using the Chao1, ChaoE, Efron-Thisted, Shannon and inverse Simpson indices, and was also estimated on datasets down-sampled to the size of the smallest sample. For repertoire overlap, CDR3 nucleotide sequence, V gene and J gene had to match strictly, and clustering was done by Jaccard-based multidimensional scaling. On average, thymus samples yielded around 810,000 unique TCRB clonotypes, whereas blood samples yielded around 88,000.

This TCR came from a boy under three years old with a congenital heart defect. Donor details come from another sample of the same person, matched by shared clones. The sample consisted of thymocytes. The rearranged chain carries TRBV29-1 and TRBJ2-3, with a tentative D gene TRBD1 over 5 matching bases. The DNA sequence reads TGCAGCGTCAAAGGGGCGACAGATACGCAGTATTTT. Its coded protein is CSVKGATDTQYF.